This entry concerns a single T cell receptor beta chain. Via MiXCR, TCRdb re-called the RT-PCR reads, giving one row per CDR3 protein. The sample records 150,000 to 200,000 distinct CDR3 sequences, around 9% being singletons. This entry belongs to a study of response to subunit inactivated influenza vaccine. Trimming stripped 0 bases from V and 2 bases from J, with 8 bases between. CDR3 length equals 14 residues. Germline V lookup: CDR1 SGHRS, CDR2 YFSETQ. The gene calls are TRBV5-1 and TRBJ2-5; D not resolved. The material sequenced was non-naive T cells sorted from PBMCs, taken on the day of vaccination. This sequence was found in a middle-aged man who received an inactivated influenza vaccine. CDR3 residues: CASSLEGKQETQYF. The CDR3 nucleotides are TGCGCCAGCAGCTTGGAGGGCAAACAAGAGACCCAGTACTTC.